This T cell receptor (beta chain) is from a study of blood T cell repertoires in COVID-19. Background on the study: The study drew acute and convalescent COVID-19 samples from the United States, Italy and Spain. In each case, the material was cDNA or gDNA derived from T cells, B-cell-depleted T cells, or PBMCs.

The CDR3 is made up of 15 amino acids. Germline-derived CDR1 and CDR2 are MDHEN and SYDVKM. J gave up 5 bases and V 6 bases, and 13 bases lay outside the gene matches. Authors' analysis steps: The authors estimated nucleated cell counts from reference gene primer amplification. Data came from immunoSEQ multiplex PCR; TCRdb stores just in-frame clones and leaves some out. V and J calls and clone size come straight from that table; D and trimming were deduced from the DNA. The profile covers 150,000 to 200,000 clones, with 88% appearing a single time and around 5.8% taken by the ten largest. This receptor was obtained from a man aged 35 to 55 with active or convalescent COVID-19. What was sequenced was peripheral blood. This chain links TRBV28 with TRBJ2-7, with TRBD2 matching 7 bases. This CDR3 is CASRTAGVPVHEQYF. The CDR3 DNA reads TGTGCCAGCAGGACTGCGGGGGTCCCTGTCCACGAGCAGTACTTC.